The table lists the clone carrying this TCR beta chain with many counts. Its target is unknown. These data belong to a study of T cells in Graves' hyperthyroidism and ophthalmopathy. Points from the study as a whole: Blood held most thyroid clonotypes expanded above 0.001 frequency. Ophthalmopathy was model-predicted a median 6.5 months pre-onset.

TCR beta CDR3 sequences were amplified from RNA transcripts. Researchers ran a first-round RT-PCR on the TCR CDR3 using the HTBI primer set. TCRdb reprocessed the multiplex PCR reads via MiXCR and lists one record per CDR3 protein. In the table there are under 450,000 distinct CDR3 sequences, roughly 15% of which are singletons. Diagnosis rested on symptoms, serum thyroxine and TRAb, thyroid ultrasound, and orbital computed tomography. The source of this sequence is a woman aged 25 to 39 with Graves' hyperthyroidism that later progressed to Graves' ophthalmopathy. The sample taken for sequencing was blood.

CDR3 nucleotide sequence: TGTGCCGCCCCGGCCGGGACAGAGGACGAGCAGTACTTC. This codes for CAAPAGTEDEQYF. The gene calls are TRBV24-1 and TRBJ2-7; 7 bases map to TRBD1. J lost 5 bases, V lost 12 bases, and 12 bases had no gene match. Germline lookup yields CDR1 KGHDR and CDR2 SFDVKD. This CDR3 has 13 amino acids.